The 26 T cell receptor beta chains presented below share a single source sample, sequenced in a study of blood T cells in healthy people across ages. A sample-barcoded 5' primer and a J-beta primer mix were used in a second PCR of roughly 6 to 12 cycles. Via MiXCR, TCRdb re-called the 5' RACE reads, giving one row per CDR3 protein. The repertoire includes about 670,000 distinct CDR3 sequences, 45% to 60% of them detected once, and 13% sits in the top ten. The sample taken for sequencing was blood. Source of these receptors: an elderly woman in good health.

This chain links TRBV6-7 with TRBJ2-5, with 7 nucleotides matching TRBD2. TRBV6-7 is flagged as an ORF with uncertain function. CDR3 length: 15 residues. With 4 bases clipped from V and 3 bases from J, the junction kept 8 bases outside the gene matches. CDR3 amino acids: CASSCPTSPKETQYF. In nucleotides, the CDR3 is TGTGCCAGCAGTTGCCCGACTAGCCCGAAAGAGACCCAGTACTTC.

The J gene is TRBJ2-6, the V gene TRBV6-1, with TRBD2 identical over 11 bases. CDR3 length: 17 amino acids. Germline CDR1 MNHNS, CDR2 SASEGT. With V trimmed by 6 bases and J by 4 bases, 8 bases remained unmatched. This CDR3 is CASRFSGGATGANVLTF. The CDR3 DNA reads as TGTGCCAGCAGGTTTAGCGGGGGGGCGACAGGGGCCAACGTCCTGACTTTC.

This clonotype has at least ten counts. The J gene is TRBJ2-4, the V gene TRBV7-2; D possibly corresponds to TRBD2 (6 bases). CDR3 length equals 16 residues. V was cut by 5 bases and J by 0 bases, with 14 bases left in between. CDR1 and CDR2 (germline): SGHTA, FQGNSA. CDR3 nucleotide sequence: TGTGCCAGCAGCCCCCCGGGCGGGATAGCCAAAAACATTCAGTACTTC. The encoded protein is CASSPPGGIAKNIQYF.

This chain uses TRBV12-3 or TRBV12-4 with TRBJ1-1, with 7 bases fitting TRBD1. This CDR3 comprises 15 residues. Trimming cost V 6 bases and J 4 bases; bases outside gene matches: 11. The CDR3 bases are TGTGCCAGCAGGTGGGGGGACAGAGGAAGCACTGAAGCTTTCTTT. Residues: CASRWGDRGSTEAFF.

For this clonotype: A much more abundant neighbour one base away suggests this may be a read error. This chain joins TRBV2 and TRBJ2-7; no clear D gene. In germline, CDR1 is SNHLY, CDR2 FYNNEI. The CDR3 is 12 amino acids. CDR3 residues: CAGSDTPYEQYF. DNA of the CDR3: TGTGCCGGCAGTGACACCCCCTACGAGCAGTACTTC.

The J gene is TRBJ2-3, the V gene TRBV7-9; D call uncertain. V shed 4 bases and J shed 6 bases, with 14 bases lying between them. The CDR3 contains 14 residues. Germline CDR1 reads SEHNR; CDR2 reads FQNEAQ (reference sequence). The CDR3 sequence: CASSYTAPVDTQYF. CDR3 sequence (DNA): TGTGCCAGCAGCTACACCGCCCCAGTTGATACGCAGTATTTT.

The V and J genes are TRBV12-3 or TRBV12-4 and TRBJ1-2, with a weak D call TRBD1 (5 bases). Trimming removed 9 bases at V and 8 bases at J, with 25 bases between. CDR3 length equals 15 residues. CDR3 residues: CASQIRDPIQSGYTF. The CDR3 coding sequence is TGTGCCAGTCAGATCCGGGACCCCATCCAAAGCGGCTACACCTTC.

This clonotype has ten or more counts. This chain uses TRBV5-6 with TRBJ1-5; tentatively, D is TRBD1 (5 bases). Deletions cut 2 bases from V and 5 bases from J, with 11 bases between. The CDR3 sequence is 14 residues long. Germline V gene sequence: CDR1 SGHDT, CDR2 YYEEEE. The CDR3 loop is CASSFGGGDQPQHF. The CDR3 bases are TGTGCCAGCAGCTTCGGAGGAGGGGATCAGCCCCAGCATTTT.

This clonotype was found many times. The chain carries TRBV6-5 and TRBJ2-2; D gene uncertain. This CDR3 is 13 amino acids long. The germline gives CDR1 MNHEY, CDR2 SVGAGI. Trimming left V 1 base short and J 4 bases short, with 4 bases between. CDR3 sequence reads: CASSYLSTGELFF. CDR3 nucleotide sequence: TGTGCCAGCAGTTACTTAAGCACCGGGGAGCTGTTTTTT.

The chain links TRBV18 to TRBJ1-1; TRBD1 is a possible D gene (6 bases). Germline V CDR1 and CDR2: KGHSH, LQKENI. Between the trimmed V and J ends, which lost 3 bases and 6 bases, there was a span of 11 bases. This CDR3 comprises 13 residues. The CDR3 region has the DNA TGTGCCAGCTCACCGGGCGCAGGGGCTGAAGCTTTCTTT. This gives the protein CASSPGAGAEAFF.

The rearrangement links TRBV10-3 to TRBJ1-5, with a tentative D call TRBD1 (6 bases). Germline V gene sequence: CDR1 ENHRY, CDR2 SYGVKD. The CDR3 totals 15 residues. V gave up 10 bases and J gave up 1 base, with 17 bases separating them. The DNA of the CDR3 is TGTGCCACCCGCGCGTTGGGGGCAAGCAATCAGCCCCAGCATTTT. Translation gives CATRALGASNQPQHF.

V usage is TRBV24-1 and J usage is TRBJ2-7; D uncertain. This CDR3 comprises 11 residues. Germline CDR1 and CDR2: KGHDR and SFDVKD. The V end was cut by 11 bases, the J end by 0 bases, with 7 bases between. CDR3 sequence (DNA): TGTGCCAAGCAGGTCTCCTACGAGCAGTACTTC. Its translation is CAKQVSYEQYF.

This clonotype showed up just once. This rearrangement joins TRBV7-9 to TRBJ2-7; weak D call: TRBD1 (6 bases). Between the trimmed V and J ends, which lost 5 bases and 0 bases, there was a span of 17 bases. The germline V gene has CDR1 SEHNR and CDR2 FQNEAQ (reference sequence). The CDR3 is made up of 16 amino acids. Written as DNA, the CDR3 is TGTGCCAGCAGCCTAGGGGGTCTCCGCAGCTCCTACGAGCAGTACTTC. Its translation: CASSLGGLRSSYEQYF.

This clonotype was recorded many times. The CDR3 region has the DNA TGCAGTGCTAGCGACAGGGGTCTAACTTCCTACGAGCAGTACTTC. Amino acids: CSASDRGLTSYEQYF. The rearrangement joins TRBV20-1 to TRBJ2-7; 8 bases align to TRBD1. The ends lost 3 bases at V and 1 base at J; junction bases unmatched: 8. CDR3 length: 15 amino acids. Per the germline V gene, CDR1 is DFQATT and CDR2 is SNEGSKA (reference sequence).

The chain is built from TRBV9 and TRBJ2-3; the match to TRBD2 covers 10 bases. CDR1 is SGDLS, CDR2 YYNGEE, per germline. After removal of 1 base from V and 0 bases from J, the junction contained 5 bases not matched to a gene. The CDR3 runs to 17 residues. CDR3 residues: CASSVLAGAPSTDTQYF. The CDR3 DNA reads as TGTGCCAGCAGCGTACTAGCGGGGGCTCCTAGCACAGATACGCAGTATTTT.

This clonotype was observed at least ten times. J is TRBJ2-7 and V is TRBV28, with D perhaps assigned TRBD1 or TRBD2 (5 bases each). Trimming removed 3 bases at V and 3 bases at J, with 9 bases between. The CDR3 length is 13 residues. The germline V gene has CDR1 MDHEN and CDR2 SYDVKM. CDR3 amino acids: CASSLGVGYEQYF. The CDR3 coding sequence is TGTGCCAGCAGTTTGGGGGTGGGCTACGAGCAGTACTTC.

This clonotype was counted ten times or more. The gene calls are TRBV9 and TRBJ2-3; the match to TRBD1 covers 8 bases. V shed 0 bases, J shed 1 base, and the junction held 4 bases outside the gene matches. CDR1 and CDR2 from the germline V gene are SGDLS and YYNGEE. The CDR3 runs to 16 residues. The CDR3 reads CASSVAPDRGTDTQYF. In DNA form, the CDR3 reads TGTGCCAGCAGCGTAGCCCCGGACAGGGGCACAGATACGCAGTATTTT.

This clonotype has a count of ten or more. This chain joins TRBV11-1 and TRBJ2-1; maybe TRBD1 (5 bases). The germline V gene encodes CDR1 SGHAT and CDR2 FQDESV (reference sequence). V lost 3 bases and J lost 8, with 8 bases in between. CDR3 length: 12 residues. The CDR3 DNA follows: TGTGCCAGCAGCTTGCAGGGCTATGAGCAGTTCTTC. This encodes CASSLQGYEQFF.

This chain links TRBV5-1 with TRBJ1-1, with D possibly TRBD1 on 5 matching bases. V lost 0 bases, J lost 11 bases, and 14 bases lay in between. The CDR3 runs 13 residues. Germline CDR1 reads SGHRS; CDR2 reads YFSETQ. The CDR3 protein is CASSLEGRGPAFF. In DNA, the CDR3 is TGCGCCAGCAGCTTGGAGGGGCGGGGACCGGCTTTCTTT.

This chain uses TRBV5-4 with TRBJ1-4, with 7 nucleotides matching TRBD1. The CDR3 has 15 residues. Germline V gene lookup returns CDR1 SGHNT and CDR2 YYREEE (reference sequence). V lost 4 bases, J lost 6 bases, and 9 bases stayed unmatched. DNA of the CDR3: TGTGCCAGCAGCACTAACAGGGGTATCGATGAAAAACTGTTTTTT. Its protein is CASSTNRGIDEKLFF.

The chain has TRBV7-9 and TRBJ1-5, with D possibly TRBD1 on 5 matching bases. This CDR3 contains 17 residues. In germline, CDR1 is SEHNR, CDR2 FQNEAQ (reference sequence). Deletions cut 1 base from V and 2 bases from J, with 15 bases between. This chain's CDR3 is CASSLGGGGRGNQPQHF. DNA for the CDR3: TGTGCCAGCAGCTTAGGGGGCGGGGGACGGGGCAATCAGCCCCAGCATTTT.

Worth noting for this clonotype: A much larger clonotype is one base distant, so this may be a read error. The chain combines TRBV5-1 with TRBJ2-7; tentatively, D is TRBD2 (5 bases). This CDR3 is 15 amino acids long. Germline V gene data show CDR1 as SGHRS and CDR2 as YFSETQ. Trimming stripped 5 bases from V and 7 bases from J, with 22 bases between. CDR3 residues: CASRSRESSYNEQYF. The CDR3 DNA reads TGCGCCAGCAGGTCTCGGGAAAGCTCCTACAATGAGCAGTACTTC.

The rearrangement joins TRBV18 to TRBJ2-1, with D unresolved. The CDR3 is 15 residues long. V was cut by 5 bases and J by 10 bases, with 21 bases left in between. Germline V CDR1 and CDR2: KGHSH, LQKENI. CDR3 sequence: CASSTGLPQIGEQFF. CDR3 sequence (DNA): TGTGCCAGCTCAACCGGCCTTCCCCAAATCGGGGAGCAGTTCTTC.

This clonotype was observed at least ten times. This chain links TRBV9 with TRBJ2-1, with D perhaps TRBD2 (5 bases). The CDR3 has 14 amino acids. Per the germline V gene, CDR1 is SGDLS and CDR2 is YYNGEE. Between the trimmed V and J ends, which lost 2 bases and 5 bases, there was a span of 11 bases. This CDR3 is CASSVASIHNEQFF. The CDR3 DNA reads TGTGCCAGCAGCGTGGCTAGCATCCACAATGAGCAGTTCTTC.

As concerns this clonotype: Being one base from a much bigger clone, this may be a read error. V usage is TRBV5-6 and J usage is TRBJ2-7; 10 bases agree with TRBD2. The J segment lost 7 bases and the V segment lost 3 bases, leaving 19 bases of the junction unmatched. The CDR3 is 18 residues long. CDR1 SGHDT and CDR2 YYEEEE come from the germline V gene. CDR3 coding DNA: TGTGCCAGCAGCTGGGGGCTAGCGGGAGCGGTTACCTACAATGAGCAGTACTTC. This translates into CASSWGLAGAVTYNEQYF.

This clonotype was observed once. The chain links TRBV27 to TRBJ1-5, with TRBD1 as a possible D gene (6 bases). The CDR3 extends over 16 amino acids. The germline gives CDR1 MNHEY, CDR2 SMNVEV (reference sequence). V lost 3 bases and J 5 bases, leaving 17 bases between the germline ends. For the CDR3, the DNA is TGTGCCAGCAGTTTCCTGCCACAGGGCGATCATCAGCCCCAGCATTTT. The encoded protein is CASSFLPQGDHQPQHF.